These 21 T cell receptor beta chains came from one sample sequenced in a study of cytomegalovirus exposure and HLA in healthy donors. The PCR was carried out with 60 Vbeta primers and 13 Jbeta primers. Sequencing was performed with immunoSEQ multiplex PCR; in TCRdb, only in-frame clones are kept and a portion is missing. The sample holds 35,000 to 45,000 clones, about three quarters seen once. Sequencing was performed on PBMCs. The receptors derive from a woman aged 25 to 39 in good health and CMV-seronegative.

The chain combines TRBV6-5 with TRBJ2-1, with 8 positions matching TRBD1. Germline V gene sequence: CDR1 MNHEY, CDR2 SVGAGI. J lost 5 bases, V lost 0 bases, and 3 bases had no gene match. The CDR3 covers 15 residues. As DNA, the CDR3 is TGTGCCAGCAGTTACTCCCAGGGGGCTGACAATGAGCAGTTCTTC. Its translation is CASSYSQGADNEQFF.

The V and J genes are TRBV5-1 and TRBJ1-1; D is undetermined. Germline V gives CDR1 SGHRS, CDR2 YFSETQ. This CDR3 has 15 residues. Between the trimmed V and J ends, which lost 1 base and 0 bases, there was a span of 10 bases. CDR3 nucleotides: TGCGCCAGCAGCTTGAGCGGCCAGCTGAACACTGAAGCTTTCTTT. It encodes CASSLSGQLNTEAFF.

This chain uses TRBV25-1 with TRBJ2-1; a weak D match, TRBD2 (5 bases). CDR1 MGHDK and CDR2 SYGVNS come from the germline V gene. The CDR3 has 18 residues. Trimming shortened V by 2 bases and J by 0 bases, and 17 bases separated the two germline ends. CDR3 nucleotides: TGTGCCAGCAGTGAAGGACGGACTGCCCTAAGCTCCTACAATGAGCAGTTCTTC. It encodes CASSEGRTALSSYNEQFF.

The chain combines TRBV28 with TRBJ1-1; 8 positions match TRBD1. J gave up 6 bases and V 7 bases, and 31 bases lay outside the gene matches. CDR3 length: 21 amino acids. Germline CDR1 reads MDHEN; CDR2 reads SYDVKM. The CDR3 loop is CASTPSGLTLWGQVYHSEAFF. CDR3 nucleotide sequence: TGTGCCAGCACCCCCTCGGGGTTAACATTGTGGGGACAGGTTTATCACTCTGAAGCTTTCTTT.

This chain connects TRBV15 to TRBJ2-3, with D perhaps matching TRBD2 (5 bases). Trimming took 2 bases from V and 5 from J, leaving 11 bases between them. Germline V lookup: CDR1 LNHNV, CDR2 YYDKDF (reference sequence). The CDR3 has 14 residues. The chain's CDR3 is CATSRQTTRDTQYF. The CDR3 DNA reads as TGTGCCACCAGCAGACAGACTACTCGAGATACGCAGTATTTT.

CDR3 in DNA: TGTGCCAGCAGTAACGACTGGGGGGACGTGAACACTGAAGCTTTCTTT. Translation gives CASSNDWGDVNTEAFF. J is TRBJ1-1 and V is TRBV28, with a possible D match to TRBD1 (5 bases). V lost 5 bases to trimming and J lost 0 bases, with 16 bases between them. Germline V CDR1 and CDR2: MDHEN, SYDVKM. The CDR3 covers 16 residues.

The chain links TRBV30 to TRBJ2-7, with 7 bases identical to TRBD1. The length of the CDR3 is 17 residues. Germline-derived CDR1 and CDR2 are GTSNPN and SVGIG (reference sequence). V lost 3 bases to trimming and J lost 2 bases; unmatched junction nucleotides: 16. CDR3 nucleotides: TGTGCCTGGAGGGAAACCACCCCTGGACAGGTAGCCTACGAGCAGTACTTC. Amino acids: CAWRETTPGQVAYEQYF.

This clone was seen a few times. V gene TRBV29-1 combines with J gene TRBJ1-1, with 9 positions matching TRBD1. Germline values: CDR1 SQVTM, CDR2 ANQGSEA. This CDR3 contains 11 residues. The V and J ends lost 7 bases and 6 bases, in that order; junction bases with no gene match: 3. CDR3 loop: CSGWTGAEAFF. In DNA, the CDR3 is TGCAGCGGATGGACAGGGGCTGAAGCTTTCTTT.

V gene TRBV4-2 combines with J gene TRBJ2-5, with D possibly being TRBD2 (5 bases). The CDR3 covers 15 residues. The germline V gene encodes CDR1 LGHNA and CDR2 YNFKEQ. V lost 0 bases and J lost 1, with 9 bases in between. DNA of the CDR3: TGTGCCAGCAGCCAAGATGGCGGACTCCAAGAGACCCAGTACTTC. Its translation: CASSQDGGLQETQYF.

The V call is TRBV6-5, the J call TRBJ2-1; TRBD1 agrees at 7 bases. Germline loops: CDR1 MNHEY, CDR2 SVGAGI. The CDR3 runs 14 residues. Trimming cost V 8 bases and J 2 bases; bases outside gene matches: 6. In DNA form, the CDR3 reads TGTGCCAGCGGTGACAGGGAGCCCTACAATGAGCAGTTCTTC. Translation gives CASGDREPYNEQFF.

The rearrangement uses TRBV11-2 and TRBJ2-7; TRBD2 matches at 14 bases. The CDR3 extends over 16 amino acids. The germline V gene has CDR1 SGHAT and CDR2 FQNNGV. The trim removed 6 bases at V and 4 bases at J, leaving 8 bases unmatched. Here the CDR3 DNA reads TGTGCCAGCAGACAGGGACTAGCGGGAGACCTTTACGAGCAGTACTTC. This codes for CASRQGLAGDLYEQYF.

V and J are TRBV4-1 and TRBJ2-1; D is possibly TRBD1 (6 bases). The CDR3 is made up of 14 amino acids. CDR1 MGHRA and CDR2 YSYEKL come from the germline V gene. Deletions cut 0 bases from V and 10 bases from J, with 13 bases between. CDR3 protein: CASSQEEGGREQFF. CDR3 nucleotide sequence: TGCGCCAGCAGCCAAGAAGAAGGGGGACGGGAGCAGTTCTTC.

The rearrangement uses TRBV4-2 and TRBJ1-1, with 11 nucleotides matching TRBD1. In germline, CDR1 is LGHNA, CDR2 YNFKEQ. The CDR3 length is 16 residues. The V gene end was trimmed by 0 bases and the J gene end by 3 bases; junction bases not matched to a gene: 3. The CDR3 DNA is TGTGCCAGCAGCCAAGAAGGGACAGGGGGTGACACTGAAGCTTTCTTT. It codes for CASSQEGTGGDTEAFF.

By share, this clone counts as medium-sized. V usage is TRBV6-5 and J usage is TRBJ1-4, with D maybe TRBD1 (6 bases). The V and J ends lost 6 bases and 2 bases respectively, with 13 bases between them. CDR1 and CDR2 from the germline V gene are MNHEY and SVGAGI. This CDR3 comprises 15 residues. CDR3 in DNA: TGTGCCAGCAGCCTCAACAGGGCTACTAATGAAAAACTGTTTTTT. This translates into CASSLNRATNEKLFF.

The genes are TRBV19 and TRBJ2-7, with 11 bases matching TRBD2. Germline V gene lookup returns CDR1 LNHDA and CDR2 SQIVND (reference sequence). The CDR3 spans 15 residues. V lost 4 bases, J lost 4 bases, and 6 bases stayed unmatched. CDR3 nucleotide sequence: TGTGCCAGTAGTAGGGCTAGCGGGAGGAGTTACGAGCAGTACTTC. This sequence encodes CASSRASGRSYEQYF.

The chain recombines TRBV7-3 with TRBJ2-1, with 8 bases that match TRBD1. CDR1 is SGHTA and CDR2 is FQGTGA in the germline V gene. With 0 bases clipped from V and 6 bases from J, the junction kept 22 bases outside the gene matches. The CDR3 runs to 21 residues. For the CDR3, the DNA is TGTGCCAGCAGCTTAACCCCCCGGGGCGAGAGTCCCGGACAGGGTGGCAATGAGCAGTTCTTC. Encoded protein: CASSLTPRGESPGQGGNEQFF.

This chain joins TRBV5-4 and TRBJ2-5; 11 bases align to TRBD2. Germline trimming cut 3 bases from V and 5 bases from J; bases unmatched to any gene: 6. The CDR3 is made up of 15 amino acids. CDR1 is SGHNT, CDR2 YYREEE, per germline (reference sequence). The CDR3: CASSSLAGEGETQYF. The CDR3 DNA follows: TGTGCCAGCAGCTCACTAGCGGGAGAGGGTGAGACCCAGTACTTC.

The chain recombines TRBV7-7 with TRBJ2-7, with D perhaps matching TRBD1 (5 bases). CDR3 length: 12 amino acids. The V end lost 5 bases, the J end lost 3 bases, and 8 bases lay between the germline ends. From germline, CDR1 is SSHAT and CDR2 FNYEAQ (reference sequence). The CDR3 loop is CASSPTGYEQYF. CDR3 coding DNA: TGTGCCAGCAGCCCCACAGGCTACGAGCAGTACTTC.

The CDR3 DNA reads as TGTGCCACCAGCAGAGGCGGAGATACGCAGTATTTT. Translated, it gives CATSRGGDTQYF. This sequence joins TRBV15 and TRBJ2-3; D ambiguous. Germline CDR1 reads LNHNV; CDR2 reads YYDKDF (reference sequence). Between the trimmed V and J ends, which lost 1 base and 5 bases, there was a span of 4 bases. This CDR3 has 12 residues.

This chain uses TRBV4-2 with TRBJ1-5, with TRBD1 identical over 8 bases. Germline values: CDR1 LGHNA, CDR2 YNFKEQ. V lost 1 base to trimming and J lost 2 bases; unmatched junction nucleotides: 1. The CDR3 loop spans 15 amino acids. The CDR3 reads CASSQGGQGNQPQHF. CDR3 DNA sequence: TGTGCCAGCAGCCAAGGGGGACAGGGCAATCAGCCCCAGCATTTT.

This clone came up once. The DNA for the CDR3 is TGTGCCAGCAGTGACCCACCCACAGGGGCCCGGACTGAAGCTTTCTTT. Protein: CASSDPPTGARTEAFF. The gene calls are TRBV6-1 and TRBJ1-1; 7 bases fit TRBD1. The J segment lost 5 bases and the V segment lost 3 bases, leaving 12 bases of the junction unmatched. This CDR3 is built from 16 residues. Germline values: CDR1 MNHNS, CDR2 SASEGT.